Below, 5 T cell receptor beta chains from the same sample are listed, as sequenced in a study of CD8 T cells in Susac syndrome (dated 2019 in TCRdb). Library preparation employed the immunoSEQ multiplex PCR assay. RNA was extracted using the RNeasy kit, and roughly 0.5 to 1 microgram was reverse transcribed with random hexamers. The public reads were reanalyzed by TCRdb: fastp trimming at Q25, MiXCR alignment, in-frame beta chains only. Each CDR3 protein appears once, grouped with its most common genes and DNA. For this sample the table gives some 190,000 distinct CDR3 sequences, of which under 95% were detected only once. Clones ranked in the top ten supply 0.1% of the sample. Sequencing was carried out using CD4+ T cells from PBMCs. The receptor set was obtained from a human donor in good health.

This chain connects TRBV3-1 to TRBJ2-5; D ambiguous. The V and J ends lost 5 bases and 4 bases respectively, with 20 bases between them. The CDR3 loop spans 16 amino acids. In germline, CDR1 is LGHDT, CDR2 YNNKEL (reference sequence). As DNA, the CDR3 is TGTGCCAGCAGCTCTCCGACTCCCACCCACACAGAGACCCAGTACTTC. It is translated as CASSSPTPTHTETQYF.

The chain joins TRBV11-2 to TRBJ1-1; possible D gene TRBD1, 5 bases. Per the germline V gene, CDR1 is SGHAT and CDR2 is FQNNGV. The germline V and J ends were trimmed by 0 bases and 6 bases, with 14 bases remaining between them. The CDR3 contains 15 residues. This CDR3 reads CASSLEGGVGAEAFF. The CDR3 DNA reads TGTGCCAGCAGCTTAGAAGGAGGGGTAGGCGCTGAAGCTTTCTTT.

The rearrangement joins TRBV6-5 to TRBJ1-6, with D hard to call. Germline V gene lookup returns CDR1 MNHEY and CDR2 SVGAGI. V lost 5 bases and J lost 0, with 8 bases in between. The CDR3 sequence is 15 residues long. The CDR3 sequence: CASSSTASYNSPLHF. The DNA of the CDR3 is TGTGCCAGCAGTAGCACAGCCTCCTATAATTCACCCCTCCACTTT.

V gene TRBV20-1 combines with J gene TRBJ2-7; the D gene is possibly TRBD2 (6 bases). Germline CDR1 is DFQATT and CDR2 is SNEGSKA (reference sequence). CDR3 size: 13 residues. Trimming stripped 1 base from V and 2 bases from J, with 9 bases between. DNA of the CDR3: TGCAGTGCTAGAGGGGGGACTGCCTACGAGCAGTACTTC. Translation: CSARGGTAYEQYF.

This rearrangement joins TRBV6-2 or TRBV6-3 to TRBJ2-1, with 10 positions matching TRBD2. This CDR3 comprises 15 residues. The V gene end was trimmed by 6 bases and the J gene end by 7 bases; junction bases not matched to a gene: 9. CDR1 and CDR2 from the germline V gene are MNHEY and SVGEGT. The CDR3 DNA is TGTGCCAGCAGAAGAGCGGGGGGGCCTTATAATGAGCAGTTCTTC. It specifies CASRRAGGPYNEQFF.